These 16 T cell receptor beta chains share one sample of origin, sequenced in a study of T cells after yellow fever vaccination. TCRdb fed the 5' RACE reads into MiXCR, producing one record per CDR3 protein. Found here are some 400,000 distinct CDR3 sequences, around 20% of them singletons; the top ten hold about 18%. The sequencing used PBMCs, collected before the yellow fever booster vaccination. The receptors stem from a young man who received the YFV17D yellow fever vaccine.

This clonotype was recorded a few times. The chain couples TRBV6-4 to TRBJ2-3; 7 positions match TRBD1. Germline CDR1 reads MRHNA; CDR2 reads SNTAGT. Trimming took 6 bases from V and 0 from J; bases not matched to a gene: 6. CDR3 length equals 15 residues. DNA for the CDR3: TGTGCCAGCAGGCCGGGACAGAGTAGCACAGATACGCAGTATTTT. Amino acids: CASRPGQSSTDTQYF.

This clonotype was found a few times. The gene calls are TRBV18 and TRBJ1-6; D is unclear. V gave up 6 bases and J gave up 4 bases, with 16 bases separating them. There are 16 residues in the CDR3. The germline V gene encodes CDR1 KGHSH and CDR2 LQKENI. The CDR3 region is CASSSLAQTYNSPLHF. The CDR3 coding sequence is TGTGCCAGCTCCTCATTGGCACAGACTTATAATTCACCCCTCCACTTT.

This chain links TRBV24-1 with TRBJ2-1, with D possibly TRBD2 on 7 matching bases. CDR3 length equals 15 residues. CDR1 and CDR2 (germline): KGHDR, SFDVKD. The V end lost 3 bases, the J end lost 8 bases, and 16 bases lay between the germline ends. CDR3 protein: CATSDTRGPGDEQFF. Here the CDR3 DNA reads TGTGCCACCAGTGATACGCGGGGGCCTGGGGATGAGCAGTTCTTC.

The table lists this clonotype with a few counts. V usage is TRBV7-8 and J usage is TRBJ2-1; D gene ambiguous. CDR1 and CDR2 from the germline V gene are SGHVS and FQNEAQ. The CDR3 extends over 13 amino acids. Between the trimmed V and J ends, which lost 6 bases and 6 bases, there was a span of 12 bases. The chain's CDR3 is CASRFHASNEQFF. For the CDR3, the DNA is TGTGCCAGCAGATTCCACGCTAGCAATGAGCAGTTCTTC.

This clonotype appeared a few times. The chain joins TRBV20-1 to TRBJ1-5; D is unclear. Deletions cut 3 bases from V and 9 bases from J, with 15 bases between. Germline CDR1 and CDR2: DFQATT and SNEGSKA (reference sequence). The CDR3 spans 13 residues. Written as DNA, the CDR3 is TGCAGTGCTAGGCCGGCATCGGTGCGGCCCCAGCATTTT. Encoded protein: CSARPASVRPQHF.

This clonotype was counted a few times. V usage is TRBV24-1 and J usage is TRBJ1-6; D is undetermined. V lost 9 bases to trimming and J lost 9 bases, with 11 bases between them. Germline CDR1 is KGHDR and CDR2 is SFDVKD. The CDR3 totals 12 residues. This chain's CDR3 is CATADGFSPLHF. Written as DNA, the CDR3 is TGTGCCACCGCCGACGGTTTTTCACCCCTCCACTTT.

This chain uses TRBV12-3 or TRBV12-4 with TRBJ1-2; D not certain. V was pared by 8 bases and J by 4 bases, with 2 bases between. There are 9 residues in the CDR3. CDR3 DNA: TGTGCCAGCGGCTATGGCTACACCTTC. This encodes CASGYGYTF.

The gene calls are TRBV2 and TRBJ2-3; tentative D call: TRBD1 (6 bases). The V and J ends lost 3 bases and 0 bases respectively, with 10 bases between them. Germline assignment: CDR1 SNHLY and CDR2 FYNNEI. This CDR3 has 15 amino acids. CDR3 loop: CASSEMGHSTDTQYF. In DNA form, the CDR3 reads TGTGCCAGCAGTGAGATGGGACACAGCACAGATACGCAGTATTTT. The whole variable domain, filled in from reference TRBV2 and TRBJ2-3, reads EPEVTQTPSHQVTQMGQEVILRCVPISNHLYFYWYRQILGQKVEFLVSFYNNEISEKSEIFDDQFSVERPDGSNFTLKIRSTKLEDSAMYFCASSEMGHSTDTQYFGPGTRLTVL.

The chain has TRBV12-3 or TRBV12-4 and TRBJ1-4; possibly TRBD1 for D (5 bases). This CDR3 has 15 residues. The V end lost 1 base, the J end lost 8 bases, and 14 bases lay between the germline ends. The CDR3 region has the DNA TGTGCCAGCAGTTTAGGATCGGGGGTGGAAGAAAAACTGTTTTTT. Translation: CASSLGSGVEEKLFF.

This chain connects TRBV29-1 to TRBJ2-3, with 10 bases that match TRBD2. The germline gives CDR1 SQVTM, CDR2 ANQGSEA. The CDR3 is 14 amino acids. V shed 6 bases, J shed 4 bases, and the junction held 7 bases outside the gene matches. The CDR3 DNA sequence: TGCAGCGTGGCCGGGACTAGCGTTCCAGATACGCAGTATTTT. This sequence encodes CSVAGTSVPDTQYF.

The chain combines TRBV28 with TRBJ1-1, with TRBD1 matching 8 bases. The CDR3 runs to 13 residues. The J segment lost 8 bases and the V segment lost 7 bases, leaving 9 bases of the junction unmatched. CDR1 is MDHEN, CDR2 SYDVKM, per germline. This CDR3 is CASISDRAREAFF. The CDR3 nucleotides are TGTGCCAGCATCTCGGACAGGGCTAGGGAAGCTTTCTTT.

The genes are TRBV7-7 and TRBJ2-1; 13 nucleotides align to TRBD2. The CDR3 consists of 16 residues. V was clipped by 3 bases and J by 2 bases; unmatched bases: 1. Germline CDR1 is SSHAT and CDR2 is FNYEAQ (reference sequence). The CDR3: CASSFGTSGAYNEQFF. The CDR3 DNA follows: TGTGCCAGCAGCTTCGGGACTAGCGGGGCCTACAATGAGCAGTTCTTC.

The chain uses TRBV19 and TRBJ1-4; 9 positions agree with TRBD1. Per germline, CDR1 LNHDA and CDR2 SQIVND (reference sequence). The CDR3 is 15 amino acids. Germline trimming cut 6 bases from V and 6 bases from J; bases unmatched to any gene: 8. Here the CDR3 reads CASSLQGAMDEKLFF. CDR3 DNA sequence: TGTGCCAGTAGCCTACAGGGGGCAATGGATGAAAAACTGTTTTTT.

This clonotype was seen only a few times. The chain joins TRBV7-9 to TRBJ1-2; D remains unclear. This CDR3 is built from 15 residues. Trimming stripped 6 bases from V and 8 bases from J, with 22 bases between. Germline loops: CDR1 SEHNR, CDR2 FQNEAQ (reference sequence). The CDR3 spells CASSQSAGRSYGYTF. The CDR3 coding sequence is TGTGCCAGCAGTCAATCCGCAGGCAGGTCCTACGGCTACACCTTC.

This clonotype was seen a handful of times. The rearrangement uses TRBV18 and TRBJ1-1; 7 positions agree with TRBD1. The CDR3 is 14 residues long. The germline V gene encodes CDR1 KGHSH and CDR2 LQKENI. J lost 5 bases, V lost 3 bases, and 6 bases had no gene match. The DNA of the CDR3 is TGTGCCAGCTCACCTTACACAGGGGAAACTGAAGCTTTCTTT. It encodes CASSPYTGETEAFF.

The gene calls are TRBV7-9 and TRBJ2-2, with no clear D. From germline, CDR1 is SEHNR and CDR2 FQNEAQ (reference sequence). CDR3 length: 13 amino acids. The germline V and J ends were trimmed by 2 bases and 11 bases, with 12 bases remaining between them. CDR3 in DNA: TGTGCCAGCAGCTTAAACGGGCCCCGTGAGCTGTTTTTT. It is translated as CASSLNGPRELFF.